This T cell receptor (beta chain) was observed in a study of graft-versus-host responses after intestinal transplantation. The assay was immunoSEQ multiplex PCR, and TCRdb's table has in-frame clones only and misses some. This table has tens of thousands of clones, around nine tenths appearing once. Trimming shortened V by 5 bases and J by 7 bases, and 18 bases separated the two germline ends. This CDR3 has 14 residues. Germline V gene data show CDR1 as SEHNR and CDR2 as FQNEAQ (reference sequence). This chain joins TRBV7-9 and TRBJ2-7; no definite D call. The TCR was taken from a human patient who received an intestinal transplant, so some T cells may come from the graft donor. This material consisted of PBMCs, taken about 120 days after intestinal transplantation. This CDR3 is CASSLSALSEEQYF. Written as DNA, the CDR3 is TGTGCCAGCAGCCTTAGTGCCCTCTCGGAAGAGCAGTACTTC.